These 22 T cell receptor beta chains originate from one sample sequenced in a study of shared clonotypes between healthy human individuals (dated by TCRdb to the early 2020s). For the CD8 naive samples, CD45RO-negative cells were positively selected for CCR7, yielding a CD45RA+CCR7+ population from which TemRA cells were excluded. To prepare the library, the immunoSEQ multiplex PCR assay was applied. The table comes from immuneACCESS by way of TCRdb, which keeps in-frame sequences with V and J called. Part of the clones is missing from these tables; in studies checked, under half for an unresolved V gene and the rest for unknown reasons. This sample comprises 1.5 million to 2.5 million clones, around 96% of them detected only once. The top ten constitute roughly 1% of the sample. Source material: naive CD8+ T cells sorted from blood. In the paper's terms, the cell subset or site label means: CD45RA+CCR7+. Receptors originate from a man younger than 30 in good health.

The chain recombines TRBV25-1 with TRBJ2-3; D might be TRBD1 or TRBD2, each matching 5 bases. CDR3 length equals 17 residues. Trimming took off 1 base at V and 0 bases at J, with 14 bases between the two ends. Germline V gives CDR1 MGHDK, CDR2 SYGVNS. The CDR3 region is CASSESGTVPSTDTQYF. The CDR3, as DNA: TGTGCCAGCAGTGAATCCGGGACGGTCCCTAGCACAGATACGCAGTATTTT.

Comment on this clone: Distinct nucleotide sequences in the sample also encode this CDR3. This CDR3 reads CASSYSGDSYNEQFF. The CDR3 DNA reads as TGTGCCAGCAGTTACTCAGGAGACTCCTACAATGAGCAGTTCTTC. This sequence joins TRBV6-5 and TRBJ2-1; D remains ambiguous. The CDR3 totals 15 residues. V gave up 0 bases and J gave up 0 bases, with 6 bases separating them. Germline CDR1 is MNHEY and CDR2 is SVGAGI.

This clone was detected only a few times. J is TRBJ1-1 and V is TRBV4-1, with 7 bases lining up with TRBD1. The CDR3 runs to 14 residues. J was trimmed by 3 bases and V by 3 bases; bases with no gene match: 4. Germline CDR1 MGHRA, CDR2 YSYEKL. The CDR3 sequence is CASSQFTGDTEAFF. Written as DNA, the CDR3 is TGCGCCAGCAGCCAGTTCACAGGGGACACTGAAGCTTTCTTT.

This rearrangement joins TRBV10-2 to TRBJ1-5, with D possibly matching TRBD1 (5 bases). Per the germline V gene, CDR1 is WSHSY and CDR2 is SAAADI. The V end lost 4 bases, the J end lost 0 bases, and 10 bases lay between the germline ends. CDR3 length: 15 amino acids. The CDR3 spells CASSATGASNQPQHF. The CDR3, as DNA: TGCGCCAGCAGTGCAACAGGAGCTAGCAATCAGCCCCAGCATTTT.

This clone was picked up one time. CDR3 residues: CASSLLGQGRGNTEAFF. CDR3 bases: TGTGCCAGCAGCCTTCTCGGACAGGGAAGGGGGAACACTGAAGCTTTCTTT. This chain joins TRBV7-9 and TRBJ1-1; 8 bases map to TRBD1. The CDR3 length is 17 residues. Per germline, CDR1 SEHNR and CDR2 FQNEAQ (reference sequence). V trimming: 5 bases; J trimming: 1 base; junction bases outside the gene matches: 12. The complete variable domain, with remaining parts taken from reference TRBV7-9 and TRBJ1-1, reads DTGVSQNPRHKITKRGQNVTFRCDPISEHNRLYWYRQTLGQGPEFLTYFQNEAQLEKSRLLSDRFSAERPKGSFSTLEIQRTEQGDSAMYLCASSLLGQGRGNTEAFFGQGTRLTVV.

Details on this clone: This specimen includes other DNA sequences encoding the same CDR3. The V gene is TRBV4-1, the J gene TRBJ1-4; D gene unclear. Germline assignment: CDR1 MGHRA and CDR2 YSYEKL. This CDR3 has 11 amino acids. Between the trimmed V and J ends, which lost 1 base and 11 bases, there was a span of 5 bases. CDR3 DNA: TGCGCCAGCAGCCAAGTTGAGAAACTGTTTTTT. It specifies CASSQVEKLFF.

The gene calls are TRBV2 and TRBJ2-5, with D hard to call. Germline CDR1 and CDR2: SNHLY and FYNNEI. CDR3 length: 12 residues. Trimming pared 5 bases from V and 5 bases from J, leaving 9 bases between. CDR3 bases: TGTGCCAGCAGTCCAGAGACCGAGACCCAGTACTTC. Amino acid sequence: CASSPETETQYF.

The chain uses TRBV27 and TRBJ1-6; the match to TRBD1 covers 8 bases. In germline, CDR1 is MNHEY, CDR2 SMNVEV (reference sequence). The J segment lost 7 bases and the V segment lost 7 bases, leaving 6 bases of the junction unmatched. The CDR3 is 14 residues long. Here the CDR3 reads CASTWAGGNSPLHF. The DNA for the CDR3 is TGTGCCAGCACCTGGGCAGGGGGCAATTCACCCCTCCACTTT.

The V and J genes are TRBV5-1 and TRBJ2-5; D gene unclear. The J call may be wrong; the DNA end is better matched by TRBJ2-7. CDR3 length: 13 amino acids. CDR1 SGHRS and CDR2 YFSETQ come from the germline V gene. The chain's CDR3 is CASSLAHSYEQYF. CDR3 DNA: TGCGCCAGCAGCTTGGCACATTCCTACGAGCAGTACTTC.

CDR3 region: CASSPDRGDTIYF. The CDR3 DNA sequence: TGCGCCAGCAGCCCAGACAGGGGAGACACCATATATTTT. The V and J genes are TRBV4-3 and TRBJ1-3; the match to TRBD1 covers 8 bases. The CDR3 sequence is 13 residues long. Germline CDR1 is LGHNA and CDR2 is YSLEER. Trimming at V came to 4 bases and at J to 8 bases, leaving 4 bases not matched to a gene.

The CDR3 region is CASSPARDTEGTDTQYF. Here the CDR3 DNA reads TGTGCCAGCAGTCCCGCTCGGGACACGGAGGGAACAGATACGCAGTATTTT. The chain combines TRBV7-9 with TRBJ2-3, with D tentatively TRBD1 or TRBD2 (6 bases each). CDR1 SEHNR and CDR2 FQNEAQ come from the germline V gene (reference sequence). The V and J ends lost 6 bases and 3 bases respectively, with 22 bases between them. The CDR3 sequence is 17 residues long.

V is TRBV13 and J is TRBJ1-1; no firm D call. V was cut by 5 bases and J by 1 base, with 8 bases left in between. Germline CDR1 PRHDT, CDR2 FYEKMQ (reference sequence). There are 13 residues in the CDR3. This chain's CDR3 is CASSPSPNTEAFF. The CDR3 DNA reads as TGTGCCAGCAGCCCCTCGCCGAACACTGAAGCTTTCTTT.

V and J are TRBV9 and TRBJ2-3; a weak D match, TRBD2 (5 bases). Trimming took off 0 bases at V and 4 bases at J, with 9 bases between the two ends. Germline CDR1 is SGDLS and CDR2 is YYNGEE. This CDR3 is built from 14 residues. CDR3 in DNA: TGTGCCAGCAGCGTAGCTTTGGAGGCAGATACGCAGTATTTT. It translates to CASSVALEADTQYF.

This rearrangement joins TRBV6-5 to TRBJ1-1; D unresolved. V lost 2 bases, J lost 1 base, and 11 bases lay in between. Germline assignment: CDR1 MNHEY and CDR2 SVGAGI. The CDR3 has 15 residues. The CDR3 here is CASSYQITGNTEAFF. CDR3 bases: TGTGCCAGCAGTTACCAGATTACGGGGAACACTGAAGCTTTCTTT.

V usage is TRBV6-1 and J usage is TRBJ1-5, with D possibly matching TRBD1 (6 bases). V was cut by 1 base and J by 3 bases, with 10 bases left in between. This CDR3 comprises 15 residues. From germline, CDR1 is MNHNS and CDR2 SASEGT. CDR3 DNA: TGTGCCAGCAGTGAAGGGTCAGGGGACAATCAGCCCCAGCATTTT. Protein: CASSEGSGDNQPQHF.

V usage is TRBV9 and J usage is TRBJ2-7; TRBD2 matches at 10 bases. Germline V gene data show CDR1 as SGDLS and CDR2 as YYNGEE. This CDR3 has 15 residues. V lost 4 bases, J lost 5 bases, and 9 bases stayed unmatched. The CDR3 sequence is CASSPGLAERDEQYF. The CDR3 nucleotides read TGTGCCAGCAGCCCAGGACTAGCGGAAAGGGACGAGCAGTACTTC.

This chain joins TRBV7-4 and TRBJ2-4; D gene ambiguous. The V and J ends lost 5 bases and 0 bases respectively, with 11 bases between them. The CDR3 totals 15 residues. Germline-derived CDR1 and CDR2 are SGHVT and SQSDAQ. The CDR3 DNA sequence: TGTGCCAGCAGCCCCTTCCGGATAGCCAAAAACATTCAGTACTTC. Amino acid sequence: CASSPFRIAKNIQYF.

The chain employs TRBV27 and TRBJ2-3; 11 nucleotides line up with TRBD1. This CDR3 region has 16 residues. The germline CDR1 and CDR2 sequences are MNHEY and SMNVEV (reference sequence). J lost 5 bases, V lost 5 bases, and 9 bases had no gene match. CDR3 protein: CASSPTPGQGGDTQYF. Here the CDR3 DNA reads TGTGCCAGCAGTCCGACGCCGGGACAGGGGGGAGATACGCAGTATTTT.

The chain has TRBV11-2 and TRBJ2-3, with TRBD1 matching over 7 bases. The CDR3 totals 13 residues. Trimming removed 10 bases from V and 1 base from J; junction bases left unmatched: 5. Per the germline V gene, CDR1 is SGHAT and CDR2 is FQNNGV. The CDR3 sequence is CATGQGGTDTQYF. CDR3 in DNA: TGTGCCACCGGTCAGGGGGGCACAGATACGCAGTATTTT.

The chain combines TRBV13 with TRBJ2-5, with D perhaps TRBD1 (6 bases). Germline V gene sequence: CDR1 PRHDT, CDR2 FYEKMQ (reference sequence). The V end was cut by 2 bases, the J end by 0 bases, with 7 bases between. There are 14 residues in the CDR3. CDR3 coding DNA: TGTGCCAGCAGCTTACAGGGGAACCAAGAGACCCAGTACTTC. It codes for CASSLQGNQETQYF.

This rearrangement joins TRBV28 to TRBJ1-1; D is unclear. Looked up from germline, CDR1 is MDHEN and CDR2 is SYDVKM. Trimming pared 5 bases from V and 4 bases from J, leaving 2 bases between. The length of the CDR3 is 10 residues. The CDR3 spells CASSRTEAFF. As DNA, the CDR3 is TGTGCCAGCAGTCGCACTGAAGCTTTCTTT.

The chain is built from TRBV5-6 and TRBJ1-1; 7 bases are shared with TRBD1. Germline CDR1 and CDR2: SGHDT and YYEEEE. The length of the CDR3 is 13 residues. V lost 5 bases to trimming and J lost 4 bases; unmatched junction nucleotides: 5. Written as DNA, the CDR3 is TGTGCCAGCAGGCCGACAGGGTTCACTGAAGCTTTCTTT. Its translation is CASRPTGFTEAFF.